Below are 29 T cell receptor beta chains sequenced from a single sample in a study of identifying expanded T cells in peripheral blood. The method was immunoSEQ multiplex PCR; TCRdb's version includes in-frame clones alone and lacks a portion of them. The top ten hold 3.5% to 5% of the sample, which has about 86,000 clones, about 85% seen once. The sequenced sample consisted of blood. The source of these receptors is a person between 18 and 75 years old in good health.

The V gene is TRBV6-1, the J gene TRBJ2-2, with TRBD2 matching over 7 bases. The V gene's germline CDR1 is MNHNS and CDR2 SASEGT. J gave up 2 bases and V 6 bases, and 3 bases lay outside the gene matches. The CDR3 is made up of 14 amino acids. The chain's CDR3 is CASRRDYNTGELFF. In DNA form, the CDR3 reads TGTGCCAGCAGGAGGGACTATAACACCGGGGAGCTGTTTTTT.

The rearrangement links TRBV5-1 to TRBJ1-6; no clear D gene. CDR1 and CDR2 from the germline V gene are SGHRS and YFSETQ. CDR3 length: 14 residues. V was trimmed by 2 bases and J by 6 bases, leaving 9 bases between them. The CDR3 sequence: CASSFTLGNSPLHF. CDR3 nucleotides: TGCGCCAGCAGCTTTACCCTCGGTAATTCACCCCTCCACTTT.

This clone has just one count. V usage is TRBV12-5 and J usage is TRBJ2-5, with a tentative D call TRBD1 (5 bases). Germline CDR1 is LGHNT and CDR2 is FRNRAP. Trimming took off 5 bases at V and 5 bases at J, with 27 bases between the two ends. The CDR3 contains 18 residues. For the CDR3, the DNA is TGTGCTAGTGGTCCATACCAGGGATCGACTTCCTATTCGGAGACCCAGTACTTC. This sequence encodes CASGPYQGSTSYSETQYF.

The chain links TRBV7-2 to TRBJ1-5, with TRBD1 matching over 7 bases. The CDR3 is made up of 16 amino acids. Germline V gene sequence: CDR1 SGHTA, CDR2 FQGNSA. V lost 1 base, J lost 3 bases, and 6 bases stayed unmatched. The CDR3 reads CASSLGGQSSNQPQHF. DNA of the CDR3: TGTGCCAGCAGCTTAGGGGGACAGTCTTCCAATCAGCCCCAGCATTTT.

The chain joins TRBV7-9 to TRBJ2-5; the match to TRBD1 covers 8 bases. The CDR3 has 13 residues. Germline CDR1 is SEHNR and CDR2 is FQNEAQ (reference sequence). The V and J ends lost 5 bases and 5 bases, in that order; junction bases with no gene match: 4. CDR3 sequence (DNA): TGTGCCAGCAGCCCCGGACAGGGTGAGACCCAGTACTTC. It yields the protein CASSPGQGETQYF.

The V call is TRBV4-1, the J call TRBJ1-5, with 9 bases matching TRBD1. Germline trimming cut 0 bases from V and 7 bases from J; bases unmatched to any gene: 4. The CDR3 is 15 residues long. In germline, CDR1 is MGHRA, CDR2 YSYEKL. The chain's CDR3 is CASSQETGGWQPQHF. CDR3 in DNA: TGCGCCAGCAGCCAAGAAACAGGGGGCTGGCAGCCCCAGCATTTT.

The rearrangement uses TRBV5-1 and TRBJ1-1, with D uncertain. The CDR3 loop spans 16 amino acids. Germline values: CDR1 SGHRS, CDR2 YFSETQ. Trimming pared 4 bases from V and 1 base from J, leaving 17 bases between. This CDR3 reads CASSVWVLGGNTEAFF. For the CDR3, the DNA is TGCGCCAGCAGCGTGTGGGTCTTGGGAGGGAACACTGAAGCTTTCTTT.

CDR3 sequence (DNA): TGTGCCAGCAGCCACCTGACAGGCAGAGGTGGTGGCTACACCTTC. Its translation: CASSHLTGRGGGYTF. The chain uses TRBV14 and TRBJ1-2; weak D call: TRBD1 (6 bases). Per the germline V gene, CDR1 is SGHDN and CDR2 is FVKESK. CDR3 length: 15 residues. Deletions cut 3 bases from V and 7 bases from J, with 18 bases between.

This chain links TRBV4-3 with TRBJ2-3, with TRBD1 as a possible D gene (6 bases). In germline, CDR1 is LGHNA, CDR2 YSLEER. The V and J ends lost 4 bases and 0 bases respectively, with 11 bases between them. There are 15 residues in the CDR3. This CDR3 is CASSRTGSSTDTQYF. CDR3 coding DNA: TGCGCCAGCAGCCGTACAGGGTCTAGCACAGATACGCAGTATTTT.

The chain links TRBV6-6 to TRBJ1-1, with TRBD1 matching 7 bases. Germline CDR1 is MNHNY and CDR2 is SVGAGI (reference sequence). V trimming: 2 bases; J trimming: 1 base; junction bases outside the gene matches: 4. The length of the CDR3 is 15 residues. The CDR3 DNA reads TGTGCCAGCAGTTACGGGACAGTGGAGAACACTGAAGCTTTCTTT. Translated: CASSYGTVENTEAFF.

The chain uses TRBV7-9 and TRBJ2-3; tentative D call: TRBD2 (5 bases). The CDR3 runs 14 residues. Germline V gene lookup returns CDR1 SEHNR and CDR2 FQNEAQ (reference sequence). V lost 3 bases, J lost 0 bases, and 7 bases lay in between. This CDR3 is CASSFGVSTDTQYF. CDR3 nucleotides: TGTGCCAGCAGCTTCGGGGTGAGCACAGATACGCAGTATTTT.

This clone has only one observation. The rearrangement uses TRBV7-2 and TRBJ1-2, with D perhaps TRBD1 (6 bases). CDR1 and CDR2 (germline): SGHTA, FQGNSA. The length of the CDR3 is 13 residues. Trimming shortened V by 5 bases and J by 4 bases, and 11 bases separated the two germline ends. The CDR3 DNA reads TGTGCCAGCAGCCCGGACAGCCCCTATGGCTACACCTTC. Amino acid sequence: CASSPDSPYGYTF.

As regards this clone: The junction departs from the called germline gene at one end, perhaps through a read error. V and J are TRBV5-1 and TRBJ2-1; D may be TRBD2 (5 bases). CDR3 length: 10 amino acids. CDR1 SGHRS and CDR2 YFSETQ come from the germline V gene. CDR3 amino acids: CASHPRERFF. CDR3 nucleotides: TGCGCCAGCCATCCAAGGGAGCGGTTCTTC.

V is TRBV5-1 and J is TRBJ2-3; D is possibly TRBD1 or TRBD2 (5 bases each). The CDR3 runs 12 residues. Germline V gene data show CDR1 as SGHRS and CDR2 as YFSETQ. Trimming took off 7 bases at V and 0 bases at J, with 6 bases between the two ends. CDR3 residues: CASRDSTDTQYF. The CDR3 DNA reads as TGCGCCAGCCGGGACAGCACAGATACGCAGTATTTT.

The chain links TRBV29-1 to TRBJ2-5, with 7 positions matching TRBD2. The CDR3 runs to 13 residues. V was pared by 5 bases and J by 1 base, with 4 bases of the junction left unmatched. Germline loops: CDR1 SQVTM, CDR2 ANQGSEA. The CDR3 coding sequence is TGCAGCGTTCGGGGACTATTCCAAGAGACCCAGTACTTC. Encoded protein: CSVRGLFQETQYF.

V gene TRBV12-5 combines with J gene TRBJ2-1, with 7 nucleotides matching TRBD1. Germline values: CDR1 LGHNT, CDR2 FRNRAP. This CDR3 spans 15 amino acids. Trimming took 1 base from V and 0 from J; bases not matched to a gene: 0. The CDR3 DNA is TGTGCTAGTGGTTTGGGACAGGGCTCCTACAATGAGCAGTTCTTC. Amino acid sequence: CASGLGQGSYNEQFF.

The chain couples TRBV7-8 to TRBJ1-6, with TRBD1 as a possible D gene (5 bases). This CDR3 has 15 residues. V lost 6 bases, J lost 7 bases, and 16 bases lay in between. The V gene's germline CDR1 is SGHVS and CDR2 FQNEAQ. CDR3 coding DNA: TGTGCCAGCAGGGGCCGGGACGGCGGAAATTCACCCCTCCACTTT. Its translation: CASRGRDGGNSPLHF. The entire variable domain, with the rest obtained from reference TRBV7-8 and TRBJ1-6, is as follows: GAGVSQSPRYKVAKRGQDVALRCDPISGHVSLFWYQQALGQGPEFLTYFQNEAQLDKSGLPSDRFFAERPEGSVSTLKIQRTQQEDSAVYLCASRGRDGGNSPLHFGNGTRLTVT.

This sequence joins TRBV7-2 and TRBJ2-7, with TRBD2 as a possible D gene (5 bases). The CDR3 covers 14 residues. Germline CDR1 and CDR2: SGHTA and FQGNSA. V lost 1 base, J lost 5 bases, and 12 bases lay in between. This chain's CDR3 is CASSLVKRPNEQYF. CDR3 nucleotide sequence: TGTGCCAGCAGCTTAGTTAAGCGGCCTAACGAGCAGTACTTC.

The rearrangement uses TRBV11-2 and TRBJ1-3; 8 nucleotides align to TRBD1. V trimming: 4 bases; J trimming: 2 bases; junction bases outside the gene matches: 7. The germline CDR1 and CDR2 sequences are SGHAT and FQNNGV. The CDR3 contains 16 residues. The CDR3 is CASSSILRGPGNTIYF. DNA of the CDR3: TGTGCCAGCAGCTCCATCCTCAGGGGGCCTGGAAACACCATATATTTT.

The rearrangement links TRBV4-1 to TRBJ1-6; the D gene is possibly TRBD1 (6 bases). Trimming removed 0 bases from V and 10 bases from J, with 16 bases in between. This CDR3 has 16 amino acids. CDR1 is MGHRA and CDR2 is YSYEKL in the germline V gene. The CDR3 DNA sequence: TGCGCCAGCAGCCAAGATTCGCTAATCAGGGGCTCACCCCTCCACTTT. Protein: CASSQDSLIRGSPLHF.

The chain employs TRBV7-8 and TRBJ2-1; 7 nucleotides agree with TRBD1. V shed 0 bases, J shed 14 bases, and the junction held 4 bases outside the gene matches. The CDR3 extends over 12 amino acids. Germline assignment: CDR1 SGHVS and CDR2 FQNEAQ. CDR3 in amino acids: CASSLAGGVKFF. In nucleotides, the CDR3 is TGTGCCAGCAGCTTAGCAGGGGGCGTGAAGTTCTTC. Full variable domain (missing parts from reference TRBV7-8 and TRBJ2-1): GAGVSQSPRYKVAKRGQDVALRCDPISGHVSLFWYQQALGQGPEFLTYFQNEAQLDKSGLPSDRFFAERPEGSVSTLKIQRTQQEDSAVYLCASSLAGGVKFFGPGTRLTVL.

The rearrangement links TRBV7-9 to TRBJ2-7; D is possibly TRBD1 (6 bases). Trimming left V 8 bases short and J 2 bases short, with 10 bases between. Germline values: CDR1 SEHNR, CDR2 FQNEAQ (reference sequence). The CDR3 spans 12 residues. The CDR3 sequence is CASGTSTYEQYF. The DNA for the CDR3 is TGTGCCAGCGGGACATCCACCTACGAGCAGTACTTC.

The V and J genes are TRBV4-1 and TRBJ2-1, with TRBD2 matching over 8 bases. J was trimmed by 5 bases and V by 0 bases; bases with no gene match: 6. This CDR3 has 16 residues. CDR1 and CDR2 (germline): MGHRA, YSYEKL. As DNA, the CDR3 is TGCGCCAGCAGCCAAGATGAGGCGGGGGGCAACAATGAGCAGTTCTTC. The encoded protein is CASSQDEAGGNNEQFF.

The gene calls are TRBV9 and TRBJ1-6; TRBD1 agrees at 7 bases. V dropped 3 bases and J dropped 10; count of bases not matched to a gene: 7. This CDR3 contains 14 residues. Per germline, CDR1 SGDLS and CDR2 YYNGEE. The CDR3 DNA reads as TGTGCCAGCAGCGATCAGACAGGGAGGTCACCCCTCCACTTT. This sequence encodes CASSDQTGRSPLHF. Based on the CDR3 plus reference TRBV9 and TRBJ1-6, the full variable domain is DSGVTQTPKHLITATGQRVTLRCSPRSGDLSVYWYQQSLDQGLQFLIQYYNGEERAKGNILERFSAQQFPDLHSELNLSSLELGDSALYFCASSDQTGRSPLHFGNGTRLTVT.

The genes are TRBV5-4 and TRBJ1-6, with TRBD1 matching 7 bases. The CDR3 covers 16 residues. Germline V lookup: CDR1 SGHNT, CDR2 YYREEE (reference sequence). Trimming cost V 2 bases and J 1 base; bases outside gene matches: 3. The CDR3 here is CASSFATGSYNSPLHF. CDR3 DNA: TGTGCCAGCAGCTTTGCGACAGGGTCCTATAATTCACCCCTCCACTTT.

This sequence joins TRBV7-7 and TRBJ2-1; the D is unclear. The V gene lost 7 bases and the J gene lost 5 bases, with 12 bases spanning the gap. Germline-derived CDR1 and CDR2 are SSHAT and FNYEAQ (reference sequence). The CDR3 sequence is 13 residues long. This CDR3 is CASNSTSDNEQFF. DNA for the CDR3: TGTGCCAGCAACTCCACATCCGACAATGAGCAGTTCTTC.

This clone showed up many times. The chain is built from TRBV2 and TRBJ1-4; no clear D gene. The V end was cut by 6 bases, the J end by 4 bases, with 9 bases between. This CDR3 is built from 13 residues. The germline CDR1 and CDR2 sequences are SNHLY and FYNNEI. DNA of the CDR3: TGTGCCAGCAGCCGATCGGGTAATGAAAAACTGTTTTTT. Protein product: CASSRSGNEKLFF. The whole variable domain, filled in from reference TRBV2 and TRBJ1-4, reads EPEVTQTPSHQVTQMGQEVILRCVPISNHLYFYWYRQILGQKVEFLVSFYNNEISEKSEIFDDQFSVERPDGSNFTLKIRSTKLEDSAMYFCASSRSGNEKLFFGSGTQLSVL.

The CDR3, as DNA: TGTGCCAGCAGCTTAGGGACAGGGGTCGCGGAAGCTTTCTTT. Protein sequence: CASSLGTGVAEAFF. This sequence joins TRBV7-9 and TRBJ1-1; 9 bases align to TRBD1. Germline V gives CDR1 SEHNR, CDR2 FQNEAQ (reference sequence). The CDR3 spans 14 residues. Trimming removed 1 base from V and 8 bases from J; junction bases left unmatched: 5.

V usage is TRBV16 and J usage is TRBJ1-1, with D perhaps matching TRBD1 (6 bases). V was trimmed by 4 bases and J by 1 base, leaving 19 bases between them. The CDR3 spans 17 residues. Per the germline V gene, CDR1 is KGHSY and CDR2 is FQNENV. In DNA form, the CDR3 reads TGTGCCAGCAGCCCTCGTGGGGGGGGGACAAGGAACACTGAAGCTTTCTTT. This gives the protein CASSPRGGGTRNTEAFF.